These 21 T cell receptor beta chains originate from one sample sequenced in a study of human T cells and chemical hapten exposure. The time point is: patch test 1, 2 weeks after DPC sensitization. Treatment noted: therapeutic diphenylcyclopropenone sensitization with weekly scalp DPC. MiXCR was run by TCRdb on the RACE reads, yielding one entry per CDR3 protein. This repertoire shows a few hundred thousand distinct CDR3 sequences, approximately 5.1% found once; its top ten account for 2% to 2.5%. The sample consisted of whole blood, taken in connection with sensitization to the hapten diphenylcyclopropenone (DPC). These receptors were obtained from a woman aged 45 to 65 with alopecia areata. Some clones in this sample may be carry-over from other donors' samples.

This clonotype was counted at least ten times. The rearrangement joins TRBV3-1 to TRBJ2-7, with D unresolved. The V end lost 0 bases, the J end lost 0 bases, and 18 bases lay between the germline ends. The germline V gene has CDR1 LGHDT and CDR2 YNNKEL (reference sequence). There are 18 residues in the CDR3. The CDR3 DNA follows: TGTGCCAGCAGCCAAGATGGGGTCCAGCCGGGCGACTCCTACGAGCAGTACTTC. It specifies CASSQDGVQPGDSYEQYF.

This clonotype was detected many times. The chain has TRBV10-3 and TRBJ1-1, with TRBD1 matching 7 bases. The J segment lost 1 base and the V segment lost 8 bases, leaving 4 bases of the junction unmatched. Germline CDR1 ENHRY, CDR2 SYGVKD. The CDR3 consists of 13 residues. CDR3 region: CAIGTGANTEAFF. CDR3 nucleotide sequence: TGTGCCATCGGAACAGGGGCGAACACTGAAGCTTTCTTT.

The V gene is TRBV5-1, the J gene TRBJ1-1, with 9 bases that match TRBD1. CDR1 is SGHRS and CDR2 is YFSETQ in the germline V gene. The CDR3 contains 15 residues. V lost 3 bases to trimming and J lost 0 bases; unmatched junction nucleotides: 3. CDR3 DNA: TGCGCCAGCAGCTGGGGGACAGGGATGAACACTGAAGCTTTCTTT. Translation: CASSWGTGMNTEAFF. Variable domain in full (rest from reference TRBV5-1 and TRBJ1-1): KAGVTQTPRYLIKTRGQQVTLSCSPISGHRSVSWYQQTPGQGLQFLFEYFSETQRNKGNFPGRFSGRQFSNSRSEMNVSTLELGDSALYLCASSWGTGMNTEAFFGQGTRLTVV.

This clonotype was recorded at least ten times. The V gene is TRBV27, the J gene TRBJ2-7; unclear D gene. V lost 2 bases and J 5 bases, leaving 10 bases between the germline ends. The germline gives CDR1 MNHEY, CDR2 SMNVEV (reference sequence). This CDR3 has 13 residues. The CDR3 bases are TGTGCCAGCAGTTTAAGATCTGGAGACGAGCAGTACTTC. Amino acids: CASSLRSGDEQYF.

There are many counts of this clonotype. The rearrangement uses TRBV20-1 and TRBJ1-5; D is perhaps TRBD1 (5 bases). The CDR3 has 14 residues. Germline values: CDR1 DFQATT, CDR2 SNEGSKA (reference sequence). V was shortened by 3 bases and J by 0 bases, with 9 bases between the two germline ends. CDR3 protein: CSASRGYSNQPQHF. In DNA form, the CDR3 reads TGCAGTGCTAGTCGGGGGTATAGCAATCAGCCCCAGCATTTT.

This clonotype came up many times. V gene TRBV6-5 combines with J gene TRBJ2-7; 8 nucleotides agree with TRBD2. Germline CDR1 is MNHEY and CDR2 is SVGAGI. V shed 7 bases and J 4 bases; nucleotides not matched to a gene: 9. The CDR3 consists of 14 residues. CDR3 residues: CASTPPGLVYEQYF. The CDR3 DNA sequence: TGTGCCAGCACCCCACCGGGACTAGTGTACGAGCAGTACTTC.

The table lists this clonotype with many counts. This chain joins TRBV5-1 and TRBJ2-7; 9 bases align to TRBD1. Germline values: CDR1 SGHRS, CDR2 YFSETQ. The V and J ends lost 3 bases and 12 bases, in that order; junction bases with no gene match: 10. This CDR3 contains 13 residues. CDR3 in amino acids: CASSSSGTGTLYF. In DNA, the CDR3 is TGCGCCAGCAGCTCTTCCGGGACAGGGACCTTGTACTTC.

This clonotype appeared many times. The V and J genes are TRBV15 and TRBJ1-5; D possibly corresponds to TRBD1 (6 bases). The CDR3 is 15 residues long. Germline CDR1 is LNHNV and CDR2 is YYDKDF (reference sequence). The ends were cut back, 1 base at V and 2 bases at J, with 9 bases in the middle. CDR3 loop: CATSRAGEGNQPQHF. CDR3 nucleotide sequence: TGTGCCACCAGCAGAGCAGGGGAGGGCAATCAGCCCCAGCATTTT.

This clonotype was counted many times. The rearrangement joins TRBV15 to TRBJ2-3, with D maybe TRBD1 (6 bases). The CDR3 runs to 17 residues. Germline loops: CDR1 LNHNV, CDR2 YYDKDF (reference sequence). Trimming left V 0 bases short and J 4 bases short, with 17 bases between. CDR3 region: CATSRDDVGARADTQYF. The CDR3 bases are TGTGCCACCAGCAGAGATGATGTGGGGGCGCGGGCAGATACGCAGTATTTT.

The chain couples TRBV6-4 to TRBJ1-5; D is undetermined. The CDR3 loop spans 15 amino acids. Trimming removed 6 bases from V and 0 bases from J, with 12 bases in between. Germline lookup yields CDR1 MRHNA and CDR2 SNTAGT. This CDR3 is CASRALAASNQPQHF. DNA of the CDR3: TGTGCCAGCAGGGCGTTAGCGGCTAGCAATCAGCCCCAGCATTTT.

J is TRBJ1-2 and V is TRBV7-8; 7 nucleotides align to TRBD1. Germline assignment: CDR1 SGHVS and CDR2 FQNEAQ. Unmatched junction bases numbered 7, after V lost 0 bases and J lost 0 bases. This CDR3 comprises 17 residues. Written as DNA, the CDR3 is TGTGCCAGCAGCTTAGCCTGGACAGGAATAGCTAACTATGGCTACACCTTC. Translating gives CASSLAWTGIANYGYTF.

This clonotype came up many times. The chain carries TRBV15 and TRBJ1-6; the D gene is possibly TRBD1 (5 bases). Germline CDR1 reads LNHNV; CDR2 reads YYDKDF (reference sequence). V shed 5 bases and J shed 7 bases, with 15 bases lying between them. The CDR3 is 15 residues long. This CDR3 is CATSYTTGVNSPLHF. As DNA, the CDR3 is TGTGCCACCAGCTATACCACAGGCGTCAATTCACCCCTCCACTTT.

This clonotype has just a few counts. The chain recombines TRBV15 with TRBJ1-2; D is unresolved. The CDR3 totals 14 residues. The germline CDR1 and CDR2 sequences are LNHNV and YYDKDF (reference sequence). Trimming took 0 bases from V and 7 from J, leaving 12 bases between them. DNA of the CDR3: TGTGCCACCAGCAGAGAAGGGAAGAATCGTGGCTACACCTTC. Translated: CATSREGKNRGYTF.

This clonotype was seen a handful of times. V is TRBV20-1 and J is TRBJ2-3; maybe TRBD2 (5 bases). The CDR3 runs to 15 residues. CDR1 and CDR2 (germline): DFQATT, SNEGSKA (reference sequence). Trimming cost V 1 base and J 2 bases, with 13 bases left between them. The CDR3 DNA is TGCAGTGCTAGAGGGCGGGCCGTACCCACAGATACGCAGTATTTT. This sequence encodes CSARGRAVPTDTQYF.

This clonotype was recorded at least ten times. The CDR3 bases are TGCAGCGCCCAACCCGGAGAGACCCAGTACTTC. This sequence encodes CSAQPGETQYF. The V call is TRBV29-1, the J call TRBJ2-5, with no clear D. In germline, CDR1 is SQVTM, CDR2 ANQGSEA. V was shortened by 7 bases and J by 4 bases, with 10 bases between the two germline ends. The CDR3 is made up of 11 amino acids.

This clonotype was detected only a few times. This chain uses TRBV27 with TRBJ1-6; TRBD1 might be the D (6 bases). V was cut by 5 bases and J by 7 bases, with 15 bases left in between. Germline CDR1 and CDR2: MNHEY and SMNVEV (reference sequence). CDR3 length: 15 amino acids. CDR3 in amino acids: CASSPGQFSNSPLHF. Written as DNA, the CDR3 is TGTGCCAGCAGTCCAGGACAGTTTTCAAATTCACCCCTCCACTTT.

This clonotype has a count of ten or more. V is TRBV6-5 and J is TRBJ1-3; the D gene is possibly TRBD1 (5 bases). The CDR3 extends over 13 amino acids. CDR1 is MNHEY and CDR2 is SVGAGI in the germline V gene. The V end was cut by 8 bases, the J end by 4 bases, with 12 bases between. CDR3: CASGAPAGNTIYF. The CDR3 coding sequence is TGTGCCAGCGGGGCCCCCGCCGGAAACACCATATATTTT.

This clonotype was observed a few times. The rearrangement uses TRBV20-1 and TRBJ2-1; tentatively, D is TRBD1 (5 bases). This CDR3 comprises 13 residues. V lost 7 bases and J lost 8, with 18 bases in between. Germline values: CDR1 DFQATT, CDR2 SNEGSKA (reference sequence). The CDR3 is CSVSQGGWDEQFF. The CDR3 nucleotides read TGCAGTGTTAGCCAGGGCGGATGGGATGAGCAGTTCTTC.

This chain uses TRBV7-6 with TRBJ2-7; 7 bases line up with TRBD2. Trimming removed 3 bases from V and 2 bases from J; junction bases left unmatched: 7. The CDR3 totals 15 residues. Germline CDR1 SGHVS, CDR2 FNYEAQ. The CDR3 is CASSFSSGLPYEQYF. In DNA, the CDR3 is TGTGCCAGCAGCTTCTCTAGCGGCCTACCCTACGAGCAGTACTTC.

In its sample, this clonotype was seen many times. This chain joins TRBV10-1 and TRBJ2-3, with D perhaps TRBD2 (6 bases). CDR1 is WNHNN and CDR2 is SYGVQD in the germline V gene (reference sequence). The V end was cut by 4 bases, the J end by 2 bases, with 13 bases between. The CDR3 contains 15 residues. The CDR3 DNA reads TGCGCCAGCAGTGCGGGTAGCGGTCTCACAGATACGCAGTATTTT. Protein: CASSAGSGLTDTQYF.

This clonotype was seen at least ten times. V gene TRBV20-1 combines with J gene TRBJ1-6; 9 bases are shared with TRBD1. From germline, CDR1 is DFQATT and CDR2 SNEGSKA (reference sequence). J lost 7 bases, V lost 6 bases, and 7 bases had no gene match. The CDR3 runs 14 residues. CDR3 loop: CSAQGQGGNSPLHF. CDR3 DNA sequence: TGCAGTGCCCAGGGACAGGGAGGAAATTCACCCCTCCACTTT.